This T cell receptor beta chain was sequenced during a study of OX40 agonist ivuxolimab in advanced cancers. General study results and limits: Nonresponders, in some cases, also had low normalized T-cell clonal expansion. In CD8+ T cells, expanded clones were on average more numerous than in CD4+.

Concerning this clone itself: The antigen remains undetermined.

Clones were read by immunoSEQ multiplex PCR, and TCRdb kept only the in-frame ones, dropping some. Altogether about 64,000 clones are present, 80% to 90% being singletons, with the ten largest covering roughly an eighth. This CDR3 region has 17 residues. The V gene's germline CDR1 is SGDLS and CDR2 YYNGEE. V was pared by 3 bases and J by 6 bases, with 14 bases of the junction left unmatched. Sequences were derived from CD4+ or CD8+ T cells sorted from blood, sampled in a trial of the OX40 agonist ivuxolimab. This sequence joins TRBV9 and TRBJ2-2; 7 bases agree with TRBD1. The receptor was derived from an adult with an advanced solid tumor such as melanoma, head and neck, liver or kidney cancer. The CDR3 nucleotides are TGTGCCAGCAGCGCCCTCGACAGGGAGATTAGGCCCGGGGAGCTGTTTTTT. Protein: CASSALDREIRPGELFF.